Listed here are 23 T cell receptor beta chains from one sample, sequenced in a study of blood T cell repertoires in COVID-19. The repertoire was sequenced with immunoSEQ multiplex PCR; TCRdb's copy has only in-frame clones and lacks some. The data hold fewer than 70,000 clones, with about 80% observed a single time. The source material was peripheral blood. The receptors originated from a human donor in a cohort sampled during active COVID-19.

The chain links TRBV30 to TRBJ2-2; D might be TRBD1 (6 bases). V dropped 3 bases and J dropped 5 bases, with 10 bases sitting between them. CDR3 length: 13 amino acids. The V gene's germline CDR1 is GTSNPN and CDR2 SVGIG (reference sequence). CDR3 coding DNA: TGTGCCTGGAGGGCAGGGGCTACCGGGGAGCTGTTTTTT. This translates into CAWRAGATGELFF.

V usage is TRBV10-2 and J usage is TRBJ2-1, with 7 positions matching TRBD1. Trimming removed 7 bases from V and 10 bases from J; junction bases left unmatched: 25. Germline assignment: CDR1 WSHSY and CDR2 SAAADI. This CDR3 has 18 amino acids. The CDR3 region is CASTVPRQGAIVSREQFF. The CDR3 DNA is TGCGCCAGCACCGTTCCCAGACAGGGCGCAATAGTTTCTAGGGAGCAGTTCTTC.

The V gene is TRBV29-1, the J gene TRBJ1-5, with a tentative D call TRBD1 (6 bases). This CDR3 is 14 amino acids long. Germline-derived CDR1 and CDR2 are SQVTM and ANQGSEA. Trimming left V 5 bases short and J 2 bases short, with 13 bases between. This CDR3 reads CSVQQGNGNQPQHF. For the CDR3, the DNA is TGCAGCGTTCAACAGGGAAATGGCAATCAGCCCCAGCATTTT. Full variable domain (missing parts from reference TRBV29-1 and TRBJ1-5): SAVISQKPSRDICQRGTSLTIQCQVDSQVTMMFWYRQQPGQSLTLIATANQGSEATYESGFVIDKFPISRPNLTFSTLTVSNMSPEDSSIYLCSVQQGNGNQPQHFGDGTRLSIL.

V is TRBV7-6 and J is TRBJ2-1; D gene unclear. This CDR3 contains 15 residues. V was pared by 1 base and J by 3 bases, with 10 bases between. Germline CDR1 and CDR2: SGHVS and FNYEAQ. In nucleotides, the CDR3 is TGTGCCAGCAGCTTAGGCAGGTCCAACTACAATGAGCAGTTCTTC. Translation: CASSLGRSNYNEQFF.

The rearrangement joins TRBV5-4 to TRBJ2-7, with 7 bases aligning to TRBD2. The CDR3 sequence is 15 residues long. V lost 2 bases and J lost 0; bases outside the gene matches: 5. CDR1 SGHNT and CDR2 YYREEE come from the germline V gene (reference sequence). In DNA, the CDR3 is TGTGCCAGCAGCTTCGACCTAGCGGTCTCCTACGAGCAGTACTTC. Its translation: CASSFDLAVSYEQYF.

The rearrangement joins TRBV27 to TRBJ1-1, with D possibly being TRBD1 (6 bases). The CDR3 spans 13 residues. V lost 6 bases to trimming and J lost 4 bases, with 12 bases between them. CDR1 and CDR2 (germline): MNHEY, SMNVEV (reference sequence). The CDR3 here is CASRITGSTEAFF. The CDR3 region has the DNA TGTGCCAGCAGGATCACAGGGAGCACTGAAGCTTTCTTT.

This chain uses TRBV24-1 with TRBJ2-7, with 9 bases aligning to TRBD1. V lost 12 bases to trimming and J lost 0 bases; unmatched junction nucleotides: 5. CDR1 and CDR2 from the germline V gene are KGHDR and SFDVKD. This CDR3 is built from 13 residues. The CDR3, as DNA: TGTGCCCCTGAGGGACAGGGCTCCTACGAGCAGTACTTC. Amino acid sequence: CAPEGQGSYEQYF.

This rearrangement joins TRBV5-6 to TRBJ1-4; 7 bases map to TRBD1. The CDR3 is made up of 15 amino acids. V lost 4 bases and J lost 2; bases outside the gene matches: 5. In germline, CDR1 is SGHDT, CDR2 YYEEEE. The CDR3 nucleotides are TGTGCCAGCAGCCCTGGGACAGCGACTAATGAAAAACTGTTTTTT. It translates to CASSPGTATNEKLFF. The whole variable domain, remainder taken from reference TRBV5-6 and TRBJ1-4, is DAGVTQSPTHLIKTRGQQVTLRCSPKSGHDTVSWYQQALGQGPQFIFQYYEEEERQRGNFPDRFSGHQFPNYSSELNVNALLLGDSALYLCASSPGTATNEKLFFGSGTQLSVL.

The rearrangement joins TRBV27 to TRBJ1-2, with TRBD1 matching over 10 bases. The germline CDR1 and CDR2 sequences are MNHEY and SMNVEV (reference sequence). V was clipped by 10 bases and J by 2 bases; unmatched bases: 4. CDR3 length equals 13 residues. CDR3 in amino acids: CATSTGGNYGYTF. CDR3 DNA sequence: TGTGCCACCTCGACAGGGGGCAACTATGGCTACACCTTC.

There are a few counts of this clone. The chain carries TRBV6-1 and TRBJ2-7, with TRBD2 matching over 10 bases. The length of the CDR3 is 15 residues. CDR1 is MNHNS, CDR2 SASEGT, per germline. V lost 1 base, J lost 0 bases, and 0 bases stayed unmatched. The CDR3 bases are TGTGCCAGCAGTGAAGGGACTAGCGGCTCCTACGAGCAGTACTTC. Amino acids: CASSEGTSGSYEQYF.

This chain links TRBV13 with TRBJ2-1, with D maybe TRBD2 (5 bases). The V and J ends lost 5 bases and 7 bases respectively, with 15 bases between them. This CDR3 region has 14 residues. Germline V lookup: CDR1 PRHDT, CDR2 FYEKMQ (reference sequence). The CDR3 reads CASSPINGINEQFF. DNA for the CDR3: TGTGCCAGCAGCCCCATTAACGGGATTAATGAGCAGTTCTTC.

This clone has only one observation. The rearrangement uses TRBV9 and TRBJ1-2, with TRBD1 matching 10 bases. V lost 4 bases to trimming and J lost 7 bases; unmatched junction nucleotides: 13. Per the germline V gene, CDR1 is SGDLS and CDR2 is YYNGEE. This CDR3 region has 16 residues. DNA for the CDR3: TGTGCCAGCAGCTCCCGGACAGGGGGGTCAGTGAGTGGCTACACCTTC. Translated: CASSSRTGGSVSGYTF. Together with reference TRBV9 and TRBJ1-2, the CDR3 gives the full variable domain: DSGVTQTPKHLITATGQRVTLRCSPRSGDLSVYWYQQSLDQGLQFLIQYYNGEERAKGNILERFSAQQFPDLHSELNLSSLELGDSALYFCASSSRTGGSVSGYTFGSGTRLTVV.

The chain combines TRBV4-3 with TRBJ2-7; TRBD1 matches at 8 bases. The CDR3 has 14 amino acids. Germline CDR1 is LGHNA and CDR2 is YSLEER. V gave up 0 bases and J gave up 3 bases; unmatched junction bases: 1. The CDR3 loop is CASSQEQGVYEQYF. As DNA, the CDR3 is TGCGCCAGCAGCCAAGAACAGGGGGTCTACGAGCAGTACTTC.

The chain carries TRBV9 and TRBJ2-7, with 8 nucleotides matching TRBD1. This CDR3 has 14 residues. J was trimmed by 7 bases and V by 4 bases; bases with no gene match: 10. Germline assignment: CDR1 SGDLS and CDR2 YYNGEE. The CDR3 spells CASSRQGYSGEQYF. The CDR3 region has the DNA TGTGCCAGCAGCCGACAGGGGTATTCGGGGGAGCAGTACTTC.

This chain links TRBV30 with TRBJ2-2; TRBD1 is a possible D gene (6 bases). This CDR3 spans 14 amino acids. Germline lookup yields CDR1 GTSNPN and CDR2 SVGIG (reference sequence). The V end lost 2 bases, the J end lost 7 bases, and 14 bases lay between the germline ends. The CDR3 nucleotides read TGTGCCTGGAGTTCAGGCAGGGGTGGCGGGGAGCTGTTTTTT. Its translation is CAWSSGRGGGELFF.

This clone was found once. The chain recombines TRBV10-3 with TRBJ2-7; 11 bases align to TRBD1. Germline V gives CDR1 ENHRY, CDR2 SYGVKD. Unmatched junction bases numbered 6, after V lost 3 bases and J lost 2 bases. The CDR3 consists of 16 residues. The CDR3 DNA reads TGTGCCATCAGTGACCTCGGACAGGGGGCCCCCTACGAGCAGTACTTC. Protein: CAISDLGQGAPYEQYF.

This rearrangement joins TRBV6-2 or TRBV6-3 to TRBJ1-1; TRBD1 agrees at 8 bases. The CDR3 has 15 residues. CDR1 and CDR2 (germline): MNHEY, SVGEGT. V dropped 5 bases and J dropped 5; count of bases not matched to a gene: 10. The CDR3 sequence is CASSRKTGGRTEAFF. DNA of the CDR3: TGTGCCAGCAGTCGCAAAACAGGGGGGAGGACTGAAGCTTTCTTT.

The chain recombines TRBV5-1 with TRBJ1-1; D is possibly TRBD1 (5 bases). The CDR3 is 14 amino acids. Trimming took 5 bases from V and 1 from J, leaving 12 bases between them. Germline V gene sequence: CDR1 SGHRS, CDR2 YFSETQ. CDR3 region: CASRPYQGNTEAFF. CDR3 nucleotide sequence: TGCGCCAGCAGACCTTATCAGGGGAACACTGAAGCTTTCTTT.

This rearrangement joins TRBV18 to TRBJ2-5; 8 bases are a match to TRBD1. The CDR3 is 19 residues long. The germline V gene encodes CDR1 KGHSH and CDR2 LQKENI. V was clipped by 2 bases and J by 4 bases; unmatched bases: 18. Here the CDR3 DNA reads TGTGCCAGCTCACCAACCCCTGCCTCCCCGGCAGGGGGCCTAGAGACCCAGTACTTC. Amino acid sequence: CASSPTPASPAGGLETQYF. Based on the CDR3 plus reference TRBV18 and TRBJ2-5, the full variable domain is NAGVMQNPRHLVRRRGQEARLRCSPMKGHSHVYWYRQLPEEGLKFMVYLQKENIIDESGMPKERFSAEFPKEGPSILRIQQVVRGDSAAYFCASSPTPASPAGGLETQYFGPGTRLLVL.

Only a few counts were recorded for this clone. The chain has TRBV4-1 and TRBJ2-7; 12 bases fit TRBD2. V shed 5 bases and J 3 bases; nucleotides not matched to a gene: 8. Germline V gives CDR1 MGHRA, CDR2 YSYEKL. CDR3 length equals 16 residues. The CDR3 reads CASSSTRLAGVYEQYF. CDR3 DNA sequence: TGCGCCAGCAGCTCCACCCGACTAGCGGGGGTCTACGAGCAGTACTTC.

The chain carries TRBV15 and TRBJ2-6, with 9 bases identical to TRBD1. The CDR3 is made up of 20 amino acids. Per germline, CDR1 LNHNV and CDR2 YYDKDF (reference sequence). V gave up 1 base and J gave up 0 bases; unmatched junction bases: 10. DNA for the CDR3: TGTGCCACCAGCAGAGTTCCTGGGACAGGGAGTTTCTCTGGGGCCAACGTCCTGACTTTC. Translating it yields CATSRVPGTGSFSGANVLTF.

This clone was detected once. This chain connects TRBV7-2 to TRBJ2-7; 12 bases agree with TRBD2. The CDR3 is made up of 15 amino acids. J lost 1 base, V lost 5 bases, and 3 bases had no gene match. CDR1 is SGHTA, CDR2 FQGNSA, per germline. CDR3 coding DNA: TGTGCCAGCAGCAGTCTAGCGGGGGGGTCCTACGAGCAGTACTTC. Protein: CASSSLAGGSYEQYF.

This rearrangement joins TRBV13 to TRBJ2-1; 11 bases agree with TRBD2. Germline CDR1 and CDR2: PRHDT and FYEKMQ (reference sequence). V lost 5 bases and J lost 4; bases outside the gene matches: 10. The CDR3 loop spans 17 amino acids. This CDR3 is CASSPPGTSGSYNEQFF. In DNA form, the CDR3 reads TGTGCCAGCAGCCCACCCGGGACTAGCGGCTCGTACAATGAGCAGTTCTTC.